The clone carrying this TCR beta chain occurred many times. What it recognizes is unknown. J was trimmed by 1 base and V by 5 bases; bases with no gene match: 4. CDR1 and CDR2 (germline): DFQATT, SNEGSKA (reference sequence). This CDR3 has 14 residues. The data are from a study of T-cell reconstitution after alpha-beta-depleted transplantation in children. For TCRbeta, the library was prepared with unique molecular identifiers. TCRdb reprocessed the PCR reads via MiXCR and lists one record per CDR3 protein. The repertoire has around 250,000 distinct CDR3 sequences, 6.5% to 10% of them found once; the top ten carry 6.3%. Whole-study results and caveats: T-cell numbers and diversity, one year after transplant, stemmed largely from T cells that were newly produced. The origin of high day-60 TCRbeta diversity in some patients lay in surviving recipient T cells and thymic progenitors.

Material: PBMCs, mostly from graft donor cells, obtained 180 days after TCRalphabeta/CD19-depleted stem cell transplant. The V and J genes are TRBV20-1 and TRBJ2-3, with 9 nucleotides matching TRBD2. The receptor was isolated from a male patient between 10 and 17 years old who had a stem cell transplant for acute lymphoblastic leukemia, so the T cells may come from the graft donor. The CDR3 DNA reads TGCAGTGCTCAGACTAGCGGCCGCACAGATACGCAGTATTTT. Amino acids: CSAQTSGRTDTQYF.